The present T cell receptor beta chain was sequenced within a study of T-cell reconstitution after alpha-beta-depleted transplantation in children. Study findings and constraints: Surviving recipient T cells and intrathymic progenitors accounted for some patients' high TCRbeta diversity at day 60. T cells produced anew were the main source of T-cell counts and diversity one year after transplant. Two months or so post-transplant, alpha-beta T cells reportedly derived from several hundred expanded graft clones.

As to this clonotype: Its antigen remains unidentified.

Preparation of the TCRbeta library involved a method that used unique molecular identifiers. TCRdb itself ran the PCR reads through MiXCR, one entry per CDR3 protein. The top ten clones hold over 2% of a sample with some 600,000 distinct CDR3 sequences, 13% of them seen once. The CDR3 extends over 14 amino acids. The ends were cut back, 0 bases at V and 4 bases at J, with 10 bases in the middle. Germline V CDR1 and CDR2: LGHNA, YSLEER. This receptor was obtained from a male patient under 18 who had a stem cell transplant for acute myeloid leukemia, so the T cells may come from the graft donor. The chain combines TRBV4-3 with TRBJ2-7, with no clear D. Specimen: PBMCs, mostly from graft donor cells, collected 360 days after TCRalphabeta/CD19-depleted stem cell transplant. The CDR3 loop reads CASSQDLGRYEQYF. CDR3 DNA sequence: TGCGCCAGCAGCCAAGATTTAGGCCGGTACGAGCAGTACTTC.